The 26 T cell receptor beta chains in this list originate from one sample, sequenced in a study of blood T cells in healthy people across ages. A sample-barcoded 5' primer and a J-beta primer mix were used in a second PCR of roughly 7 to 11 cycles. MiXCR, run by TCRdb on the 5' RACE reads, gives a single entry per CDR3 protein. The top ten clones hold around 30% of a sample with approximately 670,000 distinct CDR3 sequences, 40% to 50% of them seen once. The sample was blood. These receptors came from an elderly man in good health.

The chain carries TRBV12-3 or TRBV12-4 and TRBJ2-1; a weak D match, TRBD1 (6 bases). The ends were cut back, 3 bases at V and 5 bases at J, with 11 bases in the middle. The CDR3 sequence is 14 residues long. The CDR3 loop reads CASSLTGSHNEQFF. In nucleotides, the CDR3 is TGTGCCAGCAGTTTGACAGGCTCACACAATGAGCAGTTCTTC.

This clonotype showed up just a few times. The chain links TRBV2 to TRBJ2-1; a possible D gene is TRBD2 (6 bases). Between the trimmed V and J ends, which lost 7 bases and 5 bases, there was a span of 18 bases. The CDR3 runs 15 residues. Germline V gene sequence: CDR1 SNHLY, CDR2 FYNNEI. DNA for the CDR3: TGTGCCAGCACCGAGAAGGGACTCGTCCACAATGAGCAGTTCTTC. Protein: CASTEKGLVHNEQFF.

The chain joins TRBV4-3 to TRBJ2-5; 11 positions match TRBD2. CDR1 and CDR2 (germline): LGHNA, YSLEER. Trimming cost V 0 bases and J 11 bases; bases outside gene matches: 11. This CDR3 is built from 16 residues. The CDR3 loop is CASSQDWIAGGYEQYF. Written as DNA, the CDR3 is TGCGCCAGCAGCCAAGACTGGATAGCGGGAGGGTATGAGCAGTACTTC.

This clonotype was detected a few times. The CDR3 DNA sequence: TGTGCCAGCAGTTTTTCTCAGGGGTTAGGCACCGGGGAGCTGTTTTTT. Residues: CASSFSQGLGTGELFF. The chain joins TRBV7-2 to TRBJ2-2, with TRBD1 as a possible D gene (6 bases). The CDR3 extends over 16 amino acids. Germline-derived CDR1 and CDR2 are SGHTA and FQGNSA. V was clipped by 6 bases and J by 4 bases, with 18 bases between them.

The V and J genes are TRBV20-1 and TRBJ1-2, with a possible D match to TRBD1 (5 bases). CDR1 and CDR2 from the germline V gene are DFQATT and SNEGSKA (reference sequence). Between the trimmed V and J ends, which lost 4 bases and 4 bases, there was a span of 10 bases. There are 12 residues in the CDR3. CDR3 DNA sequence: TGCAGTGCTACAGGGTTAAGCTATGGCTACACCTTC. This encodes CSATGLSYGYTF.

The rearrangement joins TRBV12-3 or TRBV12-4 to TRBJ1-5; possibly TRBD1 for D (6 bases). V gave up 5 bases and J gave up 3 bases, with 17 bases separating them. This CDR3 has 16 residues. The CDR3 DNA is TGTGCCAGCAGTCCCGCGGACAGCGGGTACAATCAGCCCCAGCATTTT. Translation: CASSPADSGYNQPQHF.

V usage is TRBV7-2 and J usage is TRBJ2-5; a possible D gene is TRBD2 (5 bases). The CDR3 runs to 16 residues. The V end was cut by 4 bases, the J end by 5 bases, with 20 bases between. The V gene's germline CDR1 is SGHTA and CDR2 FQGNSA. This CDR3 is CASSSQQRMRVETQYF. In DNA form, the CDR3 reads TGTGCCAGCAGCTCACAACAGCGGATGAGAGTGGAGACCCAGTACTTC.

This clonotype was counted a few times. The chain is built from TRBV29-1 and TRBJ2-7; D is unresolved. CDR3 size: 14 residues. V lost 4 bases to trimming and J lost 5 bases, with 18 bases between them. Germline loops: CDR1 SQVTM, CDR2 ANQGSEA. CDR3 protein: CSVVDTGAFDEQYF. The CDR3 DNA sequence: TGCAGCGTTGTAGATACCGGCGCCTTCGACGAGCAGTACTTC.

This chain links TRBV4-2 with TRBJ1-6; D is unresolved. This CDR3 has 15 amino acids. CDR1 is LGHNA, CDR2 YNFKEQ, per germline. V was trimmed by 3 bases and J by 5 bases, leaving 11 bases between them. The CDR3 protein is CASSQGGRDNSPLHF. The DNA for the CDR3 is TGTGCCAGCAGCCAGGGTGGAAGGGATAATTCACCCCTCCACTTT.

This CDR3 is CASSSGTGIRTQYF. The CDR3 DNA reads as TGTGCCAGCAGCTCCGGGACAGGAATTCGGACCCAGTACTTC. V gene TRBV7-3 combines with J gene TRBJ2-5; 8 nucleotides align to TRBD1. The V gene's germline CDR1 is SGHTA and CDR2 FQGTGA. The trim removed 4 bases at V and 7 bases at J, leaving 8 bases unmatched. The CDR3 loop spans 14 amino acids.

The genes are TRBV29-1 and TRBJ2-1; 11 nucleotides line up with TRBD2. The CDR3 has 15 residues. The trim removed 6 bases at V and 2 bases at J, leaving 6 bases unmatched. Germline V gene lookup returns CDR1 SQVTM and CDR2 ANQGSEA. DNA for the CDR3: TGCAGCGTCGCTCAACTAGCGGGAGCCTACAATGAGCAGTTCTTC. Translation gives CSVAQLAGAYNEQFF.

The chain links TRBV24-1 to TRBJ2-1; D is ambiguous. The V end lost 9 bases, the J end lost 4 bases, and 9 bases lay between the germline ends. From germline, CDR1 is KGHDR and CDR2 SFDVKD. The length of the CDR3 is 12 residues. DNA of the CDR3: TGTGCCACCGGTGGTGGATACAATGAGCAGTTCTTC. This encodes CATGGGYNEQFF.

This clonotype has more than one count but fewer than ten. This sequence joins TRBV10-2 and TRBJ1-1; 8 bases are a match to TRBD1. The CDR3 has 13 residues. Trimming at V came to 3 bases and at J to 7 bases, leaving 4 bases not matched to a gene. The germline CDR1 and CDR2 sequences are WSHSY and SAAADI. The CDR3 sequence is CASSDRGTGEAFF. CDR3 sequence (DNA): TGCGCCAGCAGTGATAGGGGGACAGGTGAAGCTTTCTTT.

Comments on this clonotype: A much larger clone sits a single nucleotide away, making a read error possible. The chain combines TRBV5-1 with TRBJ2-6; D not resolved. Trimming shortened V by 4 bases and J by 4 bases, and 15 bases separated the two germline ends. Germline V gives CDR1 SGHRS, CDR2 YFSETQ. The CDR3 totals 16 residues. CDR3 DNA: TGCGCCAGCAGCACTGGCGCGATGAAGGGGGCCAACGTCCTGACTTTC. Residues: CASSTGAMKGANVLTF.

This sequence joins TRBV7-9 and TRBJ1-3; TRBD1 is a possible D gene (5 bases). Trimming took 5 bases from V and 2 from J, leaving 13 bases between them. The germline CDR1 and CDR2 sequences are SEHNR and FQNEAQ (reference sequence). The CDR3 is 15 amino acids. The CDR3 sequence: CASSPSAGPGNTIYF. The CDR3 DNA reads as TGTGCCAGCAGCCCCTCGGCAGGGCCTGGAAACACCATATATTTT.

This clonotype was seen ten or more times. V and J are TRBV6-5 and TRBJ2-1; TRBD1 aligns across 9 bases. This CDR3 is built from 16 residues. V lost 5 bases and J lost 3; bases outside the gene matches: 8. Germline CDR1 is MNHEY and CDR2 is SVGAGI. CDR3 protein: CASSPWGGQGYNEQFF. CDR3 DNA sequence: TGTGCCAGCAGTCCGTGGGGGGGACAGGGCTACAATGAGCAGTTCTTC.

This rearrangement joins TRBV27 to TRBJ2-5; 9 nucleotides agree with TRBD1. This CDR3 contains 14 residues. Germline values: CDR1 MNHEY, CDR2 SMNVEV (reference sequence). J gave up 6 bases and V 6 bases, and 8 bases lay outside the gene matches. The CDR3 loop reads CASRLDRGRKTQYF. The DNA of the CDR3 is TGTGCCAGCAGGCTGGACAGGGGCAGGAAGACCCAGTACTTC.

This chain links TRBV28 with TRBJ1-2; D uncertain. Germline V gene lookup returns CDR1 MDHEN and CDR2 SYDVKM. This CDR3 comprises 16 residues. The germline V and J ends were trimmed by 4 bases and 2 bases, with 17 bases remaining between them. The CDR3 coding sequence is TGTGCCAGCAGTTCTACCTCCGGGTCCCTGAACTATGGCTACACCTTC. Protein sequence: CASSSTSGSLNYGYTF.

This clonotype was detected only a few times. The chain carries TRBV27 and TRBJ2-3, with D unclear. V was trimmed by 5 bases and J by 1 base, leaving 10 bases between them. Germline-derived CDR1 and CDR2 are MNHEY and SMNVEV (reference sequence). CDR3 size: 14 residues. CDR3 residues: CASSTARGTDTQYF. The DNA for the CDR3 is TGTGCCAGCAGTACCGCCCGGGGCACAGATACGCAGTATTTT.

This chain links TRBV4-1 with TRBJ2-2; D might be TRBD1 (5 bases). Germline assignment: CDR1 MGHRA and CDR2 YSYEKL. Trimming shortened V by 3 bases and J by 3 bases, and 14 bases separated the two germline ends. CDR3 length: 16 residues. The CDR3 DNA is TGCGCCAGCAGCCAGGTGACCCCGACAGACACCGGGGAGCTGTTTTTT. This codes for CASSQVTPTDTGELFF.

Here the CDR3 reads CASSFGGQGNWETQYF. The CDR3 DNA sequence: TGTGCCAGCAGTTTCGGGGGACAGGGCAATTGGGAGACCCAGTACTTC. The rearrangement joins TRBV28 to TRBJ2-7; 9 bases match TRBD1. The J call may be in error: the DNA end matches TRBJ2-5 better. CDR3 size: 16 residues. Germline V gene lookup returns CDR1 MDHEN and CDR2 SYDVKM.

The V and J genes are TRBV7-2 and TRBJ1-2; D not certain. CDR3 length equals 12 residues. The germline V and J ends were trimmed by 11 bases and 3 bases, with 13 bases remaining between them. Germline CDR1 SGHTA, CDR2 FQGNSA. CDR3 sequence (DNA): TGTGCCGTCATGGAGTACTACTATGGCTACACCTTC. This translates into CAVMEYYYGYTF.

This clonotype has at least ten counts. This chain links TRBV15 with TRBJ2-7, with 8 bases that match TRBD1. This CDR3 has 15 amino acids. Germline V gives CDR1 LNHNV, CDR2 YYDKDF (reference sequence). The junction had 3 bases not matched to a gene; V was cut back by 2 bases and J by 0 bases. CDR3 DNA sequence: TGTGCCACCAGCAGACTAGGACAGGGCTCCTACGAGCAGTACTTC. Translating gives CATSRLGQGSYEQYF. The full variable domain, rest sourced from reference TRBV15 and TRBJ2-7, is DAMVIQNPRYQVTQFGKPVTLSCSQTLNHNVMYWYQQKSSQAPKLLFHYYDKDFNNEADTPDNFQSRRPNTSFCFLDIRSPGLGDTAMYLCATSRLGQGSYEQYFGPGTRLTVT.

The rearrangement joins TRBV7-9 to TRBJ2-3, with D possibly being TRBD2 (5 bases). With 5 bases removed from V and 4 bases from J, the gap between germline ends came to 16 bases. The CDR3 spans 15 residues. The germline CDR1 and CDR2 sequences are SEHNR and FQNEAQ (reference sequence). The CDR3 loop reads CASSPRGQAPDTQYF. DNA of the CDR3: TGTGCCAGCAGCCCCCGAGGGCAGGCTCCAGATACGCAGTATTTT.

This clonotype was detected many times. This sequence joins TRBV3-1 and TRBJ1-6; D call uncertain. Germline CDR1 and CDR2: LGHDT and YNNKEL (reference sequence). V was shortened by 0 bases and J by 9 bases, with 12 bases between the two germline ends. CDR3 length: 15 residues. DNA for the CDR3: TGTGCCAGCAGCCAAGATGTGGAAGGGAGTTCACCCCTCCACTTT. Residues: CASSQDVEGSSPLHF.

This clonotype was counted between two and nine times. The chain uses TRBV6-5 and TRBJ2-7, with 13 bases identical to TRBD2. The CDR3 sequence is 16 residues long. Looked up from germline, CDR1 is MNHEY and CDR2 is SVGAGI. The trim removed 6 bases at V and 1 base at J, leaving 6 bases unmatched. The chain's CDR3 is CASRGLAGAGSYEQYF. The CDR3 coding sequence is TGTGCCAGCAGAGGACTAGCGGGAGCAGGGTCCTACGAGCAGTACTTC.